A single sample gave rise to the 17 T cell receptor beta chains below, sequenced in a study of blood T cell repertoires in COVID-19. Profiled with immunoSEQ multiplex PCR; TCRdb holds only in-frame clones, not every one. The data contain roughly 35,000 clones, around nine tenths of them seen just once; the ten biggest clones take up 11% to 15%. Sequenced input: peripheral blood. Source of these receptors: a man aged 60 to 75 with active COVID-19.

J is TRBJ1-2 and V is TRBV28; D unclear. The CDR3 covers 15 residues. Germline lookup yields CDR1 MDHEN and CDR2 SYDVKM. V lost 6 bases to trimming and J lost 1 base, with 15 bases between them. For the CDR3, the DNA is TGTGCCAGCAGGCCAGGACCCGGAGGTAACTATGGCTACACCTTC. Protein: CASRPGPGGNYGYTF.

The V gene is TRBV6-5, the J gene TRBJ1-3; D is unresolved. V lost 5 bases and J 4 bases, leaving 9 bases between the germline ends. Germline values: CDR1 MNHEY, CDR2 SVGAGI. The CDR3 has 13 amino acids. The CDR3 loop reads CASSKHSGNTIYF. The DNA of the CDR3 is TGTGCCAGCAGTAAACACAGCGGAAACACCATATATTTT.

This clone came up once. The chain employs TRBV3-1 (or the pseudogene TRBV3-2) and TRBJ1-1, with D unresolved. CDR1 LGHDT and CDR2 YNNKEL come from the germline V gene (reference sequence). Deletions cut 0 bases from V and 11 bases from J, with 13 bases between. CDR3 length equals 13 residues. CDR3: CASSQEYSLGAFF. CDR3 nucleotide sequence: TGTGCCAGCAGCCAAGAGTACAGTCTTGGGGCTTTCTTT.

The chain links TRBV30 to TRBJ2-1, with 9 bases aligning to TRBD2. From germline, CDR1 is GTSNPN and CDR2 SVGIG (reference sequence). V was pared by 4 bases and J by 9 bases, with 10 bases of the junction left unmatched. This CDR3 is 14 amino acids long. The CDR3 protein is CAWNLAGIRGEQFF. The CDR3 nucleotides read TGTGCCTGGAATCTAGCGGGAATTCGCGGTGAGCAGTTCTTC.

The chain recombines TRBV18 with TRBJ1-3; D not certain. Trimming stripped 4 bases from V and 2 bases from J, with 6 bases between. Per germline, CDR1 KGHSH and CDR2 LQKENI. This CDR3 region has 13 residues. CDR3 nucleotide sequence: TGTGCCAGCTCACTAGATGCTGGAAACACCATATATTTT. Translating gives CASSLDAGNTIYF.

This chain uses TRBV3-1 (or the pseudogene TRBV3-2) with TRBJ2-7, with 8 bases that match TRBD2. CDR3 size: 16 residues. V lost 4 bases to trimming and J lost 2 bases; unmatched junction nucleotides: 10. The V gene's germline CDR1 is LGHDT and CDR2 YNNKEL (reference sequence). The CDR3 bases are TGTGCCAGCAGCCCCGGCACTAGCGGTTATACCTACGAGCAGTACTTC. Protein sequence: CASSPGTSGYTYEQYF.

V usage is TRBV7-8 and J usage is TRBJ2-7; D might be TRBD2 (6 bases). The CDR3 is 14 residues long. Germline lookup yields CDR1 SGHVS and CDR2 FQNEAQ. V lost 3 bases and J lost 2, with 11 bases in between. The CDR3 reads CASSFPGGTYEQYF. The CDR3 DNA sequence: TGTGCCAGCAGCTTCCCCGGCGGGACCTACGAGCAGTACTTC.

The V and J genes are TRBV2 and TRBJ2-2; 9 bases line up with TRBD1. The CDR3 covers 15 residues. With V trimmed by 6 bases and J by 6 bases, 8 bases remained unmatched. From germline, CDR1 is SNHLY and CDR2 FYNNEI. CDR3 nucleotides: TGTGCCAGCAGGGAACAGGGGGCGCGGCCCGGGGAGCTGTTTTTT. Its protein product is CASREQGARPGELFF.

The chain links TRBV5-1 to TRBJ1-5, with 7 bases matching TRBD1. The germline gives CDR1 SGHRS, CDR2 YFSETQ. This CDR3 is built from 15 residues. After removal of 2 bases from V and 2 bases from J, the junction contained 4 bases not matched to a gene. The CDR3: CASSLQGSGNQPQHF. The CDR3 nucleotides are TGCGCCAGCAGCTTACAGGGGTCGGGCAATCAGCCCCAGCATTTT.

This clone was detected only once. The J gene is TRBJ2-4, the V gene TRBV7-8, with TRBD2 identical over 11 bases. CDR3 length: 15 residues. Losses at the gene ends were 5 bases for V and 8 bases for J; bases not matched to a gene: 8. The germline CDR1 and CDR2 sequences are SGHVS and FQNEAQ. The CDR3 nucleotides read TGTGCCAGCAGCCTTACTAGCGGGAGAGTGGACATTCAGTACTTC. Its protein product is CASSLTSGRVDIQYF.

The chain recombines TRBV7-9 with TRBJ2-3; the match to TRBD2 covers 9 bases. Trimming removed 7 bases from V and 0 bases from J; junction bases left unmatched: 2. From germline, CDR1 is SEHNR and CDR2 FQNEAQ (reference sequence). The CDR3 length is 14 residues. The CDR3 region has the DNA TGTGCCAGCAAGGGACTAGCTAGCACAGATACGCAGTATTTT. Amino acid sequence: CASKGLASTDTQYF.

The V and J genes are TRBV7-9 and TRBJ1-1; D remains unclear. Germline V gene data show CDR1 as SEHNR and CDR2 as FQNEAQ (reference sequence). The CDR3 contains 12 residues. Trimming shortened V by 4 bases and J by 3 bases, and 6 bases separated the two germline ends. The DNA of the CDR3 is TGTGCCAGCAGCTCTCAGTACACTGAAGCTTTCTTT. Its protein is CASSSQYTEAFF.

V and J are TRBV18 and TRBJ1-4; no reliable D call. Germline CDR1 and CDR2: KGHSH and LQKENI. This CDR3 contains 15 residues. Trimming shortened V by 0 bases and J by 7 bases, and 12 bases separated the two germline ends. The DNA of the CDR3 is TGTGCCAGCTCACCACCGGGAGAGGTGGGTGAAAAACTGTTTTTT. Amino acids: CASSPPGEVGEKLFF.

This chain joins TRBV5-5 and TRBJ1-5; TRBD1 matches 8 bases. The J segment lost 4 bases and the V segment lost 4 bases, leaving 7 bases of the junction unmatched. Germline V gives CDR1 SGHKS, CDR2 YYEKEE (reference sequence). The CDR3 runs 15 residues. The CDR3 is CASSNRQGPNQPQHF. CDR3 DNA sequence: TGTGCCAGCAGCAACAGACAGGGGCCGAATCAGCCCCAGCATTTT.

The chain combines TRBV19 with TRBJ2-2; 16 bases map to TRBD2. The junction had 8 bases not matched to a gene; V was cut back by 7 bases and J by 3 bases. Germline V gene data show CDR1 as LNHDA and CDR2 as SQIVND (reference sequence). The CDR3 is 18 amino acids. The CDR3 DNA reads TGTGCCAGTACCCCGGGACTAGCGGGAGGGTTAGACACCGGGGAGCTGTTTTTT. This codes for CASTPGLAGGLDTGELFF.

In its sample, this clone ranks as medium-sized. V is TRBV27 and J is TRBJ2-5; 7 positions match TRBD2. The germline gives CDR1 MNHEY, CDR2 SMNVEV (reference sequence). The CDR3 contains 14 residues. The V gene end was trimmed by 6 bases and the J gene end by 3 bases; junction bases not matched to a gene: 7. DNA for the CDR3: TGTGCCAGCAGCCGAGAGGGAGGGGAAGAGACCCAGTACTTC. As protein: CASSREGGEETQYF.

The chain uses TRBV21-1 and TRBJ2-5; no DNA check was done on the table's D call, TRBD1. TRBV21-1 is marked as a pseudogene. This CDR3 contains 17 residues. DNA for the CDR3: TGTGCCAGCATCCTCCGGGACAGGATCTTGAGGGAAGAGACCCAGTACTTC. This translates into CASILRDRILREETQYF.